These 22 T cell receptor beta chains share one sample of origin, sequenced in a study of T cell changes during pregnancy in multiple sclerosis. Only in-frame clones appear in the TCRdb table, and some are missing; sequencing was by immunoSEQ multiplex PCR. The table lists around 34,000 clones, 85% to 90% of them singletons. Sequencing used CD4+ T cells from peripheral blood mononuclear cells, obtained in the second trimester of pregnancy. All receptors come from a female donor with multiple sclerosis, enrolled in a pregnancy study.

V gene TRBV19 combines with J gene TRBJ1-2; 7 bases are shared with TRBD1. CDR1 LNHDA and CDR2 SQIVND come from the germline V gene (reference sequence). The CDR3 is made up of 16 amino acids. V dropped 1 base and J dropped 0; count of bases not matched to a gene: 5. CDR3 nucleotides: TGTGCCAGTAGTATAGGACTGGGACAGACTAACTATGGCTACACCTTC. It encodes CASSIGLGQTNYGYTF.

The genes are TRBV11-2 and TRBJ2-3; TRBD2 matches at 9 bases. V lost 1 base to trimming and J lost 1 base; unmatched junction nucleotides: 3. CDR3 length: 16 amino acids. Germline V lookup: CDR1 SGHAT, CDR2 FQNNGV. The CDR3 loop reads CASSLGRGRGTDTQYF. CDR3 nucleotide sequence: TGTGCCAGCAGCTTAGGTCGCGGGAGGGGCACAGATACGCAGTATTTT.

The V and J genes are TRBV7-3 and TRBJ1-1; D possibly corresponds to TRBD1 (5 bases). CDR1 and CDR2 (germline): SGHTA, FQGTGA. The CDR3 has 13 residues. V shed 8 bases and J shed 0 bases, with 10 bases lying between them. CDR3: CASSTGMNTEAFF. For the CDR3, the DNA is TGTGCCAGCTCAACAGGTATGAACACTGAAGCTTTCTTT.

The chain is built from TRBV7-9 and TRBJ2-4; D is undetermined. This CDR3 contains 16 residues. The V gene lost 1 base and the J gene lost 2 bases, with 12 bases spanning the gap. Germline CDR1 reads SEHNR; CDR2 reads FQNEAQ (reference sequence). The CDR3 bases are TGTGCCAGCAGCTTAGGGCCTACAGCCCCCAAAAACATTCAGTACTTC. It translates to CASSLGPTAPKNIQYF.

This chain connects TRBV28 to TRBJ2-7; D may be TRBD1 (5 bases). The CDR3 spans 16 residues. Germline values: CDR1 MDHEN, CDR2 SYDVKM. V lost 2 bases and J lost 5, with 19 bases in between. CDR3 in amino acids: CASSLEGWRRANEQYF. For the CDR3, the DNA is TGTGCCAGCAGTTTAGAAGGGTGGCGCAGGGCTAACGAGCAGTACTTC.

The chain joins TRBV9 to TRBJ2-2, with TRBD2 identical over 10 bases. Per the germline V gene, CDR1 is SGDLS and CDR2 is YYNGEE. V was clipped by 0 bases and J by 3 bases; unmatched bases: 11. The CDR3 length is 19 residues. The CDR3 DNA reads as TGTGCCAGCAGCGTAGTAGCCCCGCTAGCGGGAGATTACACCGGGGAGCTGTTTTTT. Translating gives CASSVVAPLAGDYTGELFF. Supplemented by reference TRBV9 and TRBJ2-2, the full variable domain reads DSGVTQTPKHLITATGQRVTLRCSPRSGDLSVYWYQQSLDQGLQFLIQYYNGEERAKGNILERFSAQQFPDLHSELNLSSLELGDSALYFCASSVVAPLAGDYTGELFFGEGSRLTVL.

This chain joins TRBV6-1 and TRBJ2-3; 7 nucleotides line up with TRBD2. V was pared by 5 bases and J by 1 base, with 6 bases of the junction left unmatched. This CDR3 region has 15 residues. CDR1 and CDR2 from the germline V gene are MNHNS and SASEGT. The CDR3 nucleotides are TGTGCCAGCAGTACGGCGGGAGCGGGCACAGATACGCAGTATTTT. It specifies CASSTAGAGTDTQYF.

Here the CDR3 DNA reads TGTGCCAGCAGCTTAACGTCCGGGACAGGAGAAGGCTACACCTTC. Amino acids: CASSLTSGTGEGYTF. The rearrangement joins TRBV7-3 to TRBJ1-2; 8 bases fit TRBD1. The germline V gene has CDR1 SGHTA and CDR2 FQGTGA. The CDR3 has 15 residues. V shed 0 bases and J 8 bases; nucleotides not matched to a gene: 8.

The chain links TRBV5-1 to TRBJ2-1; 7 bases are a match to TRBD2. From germline, CDR1 is SGHRS and CDR2 YFSETQ. V lost 2 bases and J lost 3; bases outside the gene matches: 5. The length of the CDR3 is 15 residues. Here the CDR3 DNA reads TGCGCCAGCAGCTTTACTAGCGCATACTACAATGAGCAGTTCTTC. Its translation: CASSFTSAYYNEQFF.

This sequence joins TRBV27 and TRBJ1-5; D is unresolved. Trimming left V 5 bases short and J 3 bases short, with 14 bases between. CDR3 length: 15 residues. CDR1 is MNHEY, CDR2 SMNVEV, per germline (reference sequence). The DNA of the CDR3 is TGTGCCAGCAGTCCCTGGCCAGGCTCCAATCAGCCCCAGCATTTT. Encoded protein: CASSPWPGSNQPQHF.

This chain joins TRBV7-9 and TRBJ2-3; the match to TRBD1 covers 7 bases. CDR3 length: 15 amino acids. V was pared by 1 base and J by 0 bases, with 1 base of the junction left unmatched. Germline loops: CDR1 SEHNR, CDR2 FQNEAQ (reference sequence). The CDR3 is CASSLEGQSTDTQYF. The CDR3 DNA is TGTGCCAGCAGCTTAGAGGGACAGAGCACAGATACGCAGTATTTT. The full variable domain, its missing parts supplied by reference TRBV7-9 and TRBJ2-3, is DTGVSQNPRHKITKRGQNVTFRCDPISEHNRLYWYRQTLGQGPEFLTYFQNEAQLEKSRLLSDRFSAERPKGSFSTLEIQRTEQGDSAMYLCASSLEGQSTDTQYFGPGTRLTVL.

The genes are TRBV18 and TRBJ1-5; D is perhaps TRBD1 (5 bases). Germline CDR1 and CDR2: KGHSH and LQKENI. The CDR3 totals 14 residues. Between the trimmed V and J ends, which lost 3 bases and 3 bases, there was a span of 9 bases. The CDR3 spells CASSPDTANQPQHF. CDR3 nucleotide sequence: TGTGCCAGCTCACCGGACACCGCCAATCAGCCCCAGCATTTT.

The chain combines TRBV14 with TRBJ2-1, with 10 bases lining up with TRBD2. Unmatched junction bases numbered 16, after V lost 6 bases and J lost 2 bases. Looked up from germline, CDR1 is SGHDN and CDR2 is FVKESK. This CDR3 is 19 amino acids long. The CDR3 nucleotides read TGTGCCAGCAGTCTTAACAGGTTCTTAGCGGGAGGTACCTACAATGAGCAGTTCTTC. It specifies CASSLNRFLAGGTYNEQFF.

The chain joins TRBV28 to TRBJ2-1; D unresolved. Germline loops: CDR1 MDHEN, CDR2 SYDVKM. This CDR3 has 14 residues. Trimming took off 2 bases at V and 10 bases at J, with 15 bases between the two ends. The CDR3 is CASSLDSVVREQFF. As DNA, the CDR3 is TGTGCCAGCAGTTTAGACTCTGTAGTAAGGGAGCAGTTCTTC.

V is TRBV2 and J is TRBJ2-2; D is possibly TRBD2 (6 bases). CDR1 and CDR2 from the germline V gene are SNHLY and FYNNEI. Trimming cost V 7 bases and J 8 bases, with 17 bases left between them. The CDR3 contains 14 residues. The CDR3 reads CASTRDSTLGELFF. DNA for the CDR3: TGTGCCAGCACCCGGGACTCAACTCTAGGGGAGCTGTTTTTT.

The chain employs TRBV19 and TRBJ2-7; 8 nucleotides match TRBD2. Germline CDR1 reads LNHDA; CDR2 reads SQIVND (reference sequence). This CDR3 is 13 amino acids long. Germline trimming cut 8 bases from V and 3 bases from J; bases unmatched to any gene: 6. DNA for the CDR3: TGTGCCAGTTCCGCGGGAGGTTACTACGAGCAGTACTTC. This codes for CASSAGGYYEQYF.

J is TRBJ2-2 and V is TRBV13; TRBD2 agrees at 7 bases. Germline CDR1 PRHDT, CDR2 FYEKMQ (reference sequence). V was clipped by 5 bases and J by 5 bases; unmatched bases: 8. CDR3 length: 15 amino acids. This CDR3 reads CASSRRAGSTGELFF. The CDR3 nucleotides are TGTGCCAGCAGCCGGCGAGCGGGATCAACCGGGGAGCTGTTTTTT.

In this sample, this clone turned up once. The rearrangement joins TRBV6-5 to TRBJ2-7; possible D gene TRBD1, 6 bases. The CDR3 is 15 amino acids. Germline CDR1 MNHEY, CDR2 SVGAGI. Trimming took off 2 bases at V and 0 bases at J, with 11 bases between the two ends. CDR3 amino acids: CASSYLGQSSYEQYF. In DNA form, the CDR3 reads TGTGCCAGCAGTTACCTTGGACAGAGCTCCTACGAGCAGTACTTC.

The chain recombines TRBV6-1 with TRBJ2-6, with a possible D match to TRBD2 (7 bases). CDR3 length: 14 residues. V was pared by 8 bases and J by 3 bases, with 11 bases between. Germline V gives CDR1 MNHNS, CDR2 SASEGT. The CDR3 region is CASGGGSGANVLTF. The CDR3, as DNA: TGTGCCAGCGGGGGGGGCAGTGGGGCCAACGTCCTGACTTTC.

This chain joins TRBV19 and TRBJ1-2, with 10 nucleotides matching TRBD1. The CDR3 sequence is 16 residues long. The germline V gene has CDR1 LNHDA and CDR2 SQIVND (reference sequence). V lost 5 bases and J lost 8; bases outside the gene matches: 14. Written as DNA, the CDR3 is TGTGCCAGTAGTCTCGGGACAGGGGACCTGATTCAGGGCTACACCTTC. Its protein is CASSLGTGDLIQGYTF. Full variable domain (remainder filled in from reference TRBV19 and TRBJ1-2): DGGITQSPKYLFRKEGQNVTLSCEQNLNHDAMYWYRQDPGQGLRLIYYSQIVNDFQKGDIAEGYSVSREKKESFPLTVTSAQKNPTAFYLCASSLGTGDLIQGYTFGSGTRLTVV.

The V call is TRBV5-1, the J call TRBJ1-5; TRBD1 agrees at 10 bases. CDR1 and CDR2 from the germline V gene are SGHRS and YFSETQ. The junction had 8 bases not matched to a gene; V was cut back by 4 bases and J by 4 bases. The CDR3 loop spans 16 amino acids. The CDR3 reads CASSIGTGVANQPQHF. The CDR3 DNA reads as TGCGCCAGCAGCATAGGGACAGGGGTCGCTAATCAGCCCCAGCATTTT.

CDR3 nucleotide sequence: TGTGCCAGTAGTATAGGACTAGATCTCTCTGGGGCCAACGTCCTGACTTTC. It translates to CASSIGLDLSGANVLTF. The chain couples TRBV19 to TRBJ2-6; maybe TRBD2 (6 bases). The germline V gene encodes CDR1 LNHDA and CDR2 SQIVND (reference sequence). Between the trimmed V and J ends, which lost 1 base and 0 bases, there was a span of 10 bases. This CDR3 is 17 amino acids long. Full variable domain (missing parts from reference TRBV19 and TRBJ2-6): DGGITQSPKYLFRKEGQNVTLSCEQNLNHDAMYWYRQDPGQGLRLIYYSQIVNDFQKGDIAEGYSVSREKKESFPLTVTSAQKNPTAFYLCASSIGLDLSGANVLTFGAGSRLTVL.